Following are 20 T cell receptor beta chains from one sample sequenced in a study of HIV-infected patients and healthy controls. No cell fractionation was done, so the repertoire covers all unsorted peripheral blood T cells. Reverse transcription used 450 to 500 ng RNA and constant-region primers for alpha and beta. Separate chain-specific third strand synthesis with multiplexing indices produced the alpha and beta libraries. TCRdb processed the 5' RACE reads anew with MiXCR; each CDR3 protein has one entry. Of some 19,000 distinct CDR3 sequences in the sample, about a tenth were seen once. Sequencing was done on a sample of blood. The origin of the receptors is an adult in good health.

This clonotype appeared many times. This chain connects TRBV25-1 to TRBJ2-1, with TRBD2 matching over 13 bases. Germline assignment: CDR1 MGHDK and CDR2 SYGVNS. J gave up 8 bases and V 6 bases, and 4 bases lay outside the gene matches. There are 14 residues in the CDR3. Here the CDR3 reads CASSGLAGVHEQFF. The CDR3 DNA is TGTGCCAGCAGCGGACTAGCGGGAGTTCATGAGCAGTTCTTC.

This clonotype was detected many times. V usage is TRBV4-3 and J usage is TRBJ2-4, with TRBD1 matching over 10 bases. The CDR3 length is 19 residues. The V segment lost 0 bases and the J segment 1 base; nucleotides outside the gene matches: 9. Germline lookup yields CDR1 LGHNA and CDR2 YSLEER. The CDR3 nucleotides read TGCGCCAGCAGCCAAGACCAGAGACAGGGGGCAAGGGCCAAAAACATTCAGTACTTC. This codes for CASSQDQRQGARAKNIQYF.

This clonotype occurred many times. The gene calls are TRBV12-3 or TRBV12-4 and TRBJ2-5; 8 nucleotides agree with TRBD2. CDR3 size: 17 residues. The J segment lost 5 bases and the V segment lost 6 bases, leaving 17 bases of the junction unmatched. The CDR3 loop is CASSLPLAGPTRETQYF. CDR3 DNA: TGTGCCAGCAGCCTTCCGTTAGCGGGGCCGACCCGGGAGACCCAGTACTTC.

This clonotype came up many times. This rearrangement joins TRBV7-2 to TRBJ2-1, with TRBD2 matching 8 bases. CDR3 length: 12 residues. Losses at the gene ends were 7 bases for V and 13 bases for J; bases not matched to a gene: 9. Germline loops: CDR1 SGHTA, CDR2 FQGNSA. The CDR3 sequence is CASTGGAGVQFF. CDR3 bases: TGTGCCAGCACGGGAGGGGCGGGAGTTCAGTTCTTC.

There are many counts of this clonotype. The chain recombines TRBV12-3 or TRBV12-4 with TRBJ2-7; D may be TRBD2 (6 bases). There are 15 residues in the CDR3. V lost 6 bases and J lost 3, with 18 bases in between. The CDR3 region is CASSNIPGLFYEQYF. CDR3 sequence (DNA): TGTGCCAGCAGCAACATTCCGGGACTCTTCTACGAGCAGTACTTC.

This clonotype appeared many times. The chain recombines TRBV20-1 with TRBJ2-3; no clear D gene. Germline CDR1 reads DFQATT; CDR2 reads SNEGSKA (reference sequence). Trimming shortened V by 5 bases and J by 2 bases, and 14 bases separated the two germline ends. The CDR3 runs 14 residues. CDR3 DNA: TGCAGTGCTCCGACTCTCGGATCCACAGATACGCAGTATTTT. Protein: CSAPTLGSTDTQYF.

Many counts were recorded for this clonotype. The V gene is TRBV12-3 or TRBV12-4, the J gene TRBJ1-1; D remains ambiguous. V lost 1 base, J lost 11 bases, and 8 bases lay in between. The CDR3 has 11 residues. This CDR3 is CASSLGVGAFF. For the CDR3, the DNA is TGTGCCAGCAGTTTAGGGGTGGGGGCTTTCTTT.

A few counts support this clonotype. The chain has TRBV19 and TRBJ2-7; 9 nucleotides match TRBD1. V was pared by 6 bases and J by 3 bases, with 9 bases of the junction left unmatched. Germline V lookup: CDR1 LNHDA, CDR2 SQIVND (reference sequence). CDR3 length equals 15 residues. The CDR3 is CASSWGTGKGYEQYF. The DNA of the CDR3 is TGTGCCAGTAGCTGGGGGACAGGGAAGGGCTACGAGCAGTACTTC.

This clonotype was counted many times. This chain uses TRBV6-2 or TRBV6-3 with TRBJ2-5; D not resolved. Between the trimmed V and J ends, which lost 6 bases and 5 bases, there was a span of 25 bases. Germline V gene lookup returns CDR1 MNHEY and CDR2 SVGEGT. This CDR3 is built from 17 residues. The CDR3 sequence is CASSPVPPFEEGETQYF. As DNA, the CDR3 is TGTGCCAGCAGCCCCGTCCCCCCATTCGAAGAAGGGGAGACCCAGTACTTC.

The rearrangement links TRBV19 to TRBJ1-1; D ambiguous. The CDR3 has 13 amino acids. Per the germline V gene, CDR1 is LNHDA and CDR2 is SQIVND (reference sequence). Trimming shortened V by 3 bases and J by 1 base, and 6 bases separated the two germline ends. CDR3 DNA sequence: TGTGCCAGTAGTATGTGGGGGAACACTGAAGCTTTCTTT. Its translation is CASSMWGNTEAFF.

This chain joins TRBV7-2 and TRBJ1-2, with D uncertain. CDR1 is SGHTA, CDR2 FQGNSA, per germline. The CDR3 sequence is 13 residues long. The V gene lost 1 base and the J gene lost 1 base, with 4 bases spanning the gap. CDR3 protein: CASSLDNNYGYTF. For the CDR3, the DNA is TGTGCCAGCAGCTTAGACAATAACTATGGCTACACCTTC.

The V call is TRBV5-1, the J call TRBJ2-3, with 7 bases identical to TRBD1. Trimming took 1 base from V and 5 from J; bases not matched to a gene: 4. Looked up from germline, CDR1 is SGHRS and CDR2 is YFSETQ. The CDR3 spans 14 residues. In DNA, the CDR3 is TGCGCCAGCAGCTTGAGGGGGCTCGAAGATACGCAGTATTTT. Amino acid sequence: CASSLRGLEDTQYF. Full variable domain (missing parts from reference TRBV5-1 and TRBJ2-3): KAGVTQTPRYLIKTRGQQVTLSCSPISGHRSVSWYQQTPGQGLQFLFEYFSETQRNKGNFPGRFSGRQFSNSRSEMNVSTLELGDSALYLCASSLRGLEDTQYFGPGTRLTVL.

This clonotype was observed at least ten times. The genes are TRBV2 and TRBJ2-4, with a tentative D call TRBD1 (6 bases). V dropped 4 bases and J dropped 0 bases, with 16 bases sitting between them. Germline CDR1 is SNHLY and CDR2 is FYNNEI. The CDR3 extends over 17 amino acids. DNA of the CDR3: TGTGCCAGCAGTGGCAGACAGGTCCGCTTAGCCAAAAACATTCAGTACTTC. It is translated as CASSGRQVRLAKNIQYF.

This clonotype is medium-sized in the sample. The genes are TRBV24-1 and TRBJ2-1, with 12 bases that match TRBD2. The germline gives CDR1 KGHDR, CDR2 SFDVKD. After removal of 5 bases from V and 2 bases from J, the junction contained 12 bases not matched to a gene. The CDR3 has 19 amino acids. CDR3 amino acids: CATSVSLAGGAPPYNEQFF. The DNA for the CDR3 is TGTGCCACCAGTGTCTCACTAGCGGGAGGTGCCCCTCCCTACAATGAGCAGTTCTTC.

Many counts were recorded for this clonotype. The chain links TRBV5-1 to TRBJ2-1; D is unresolved. This CDR3 has 15 amino acids. Germline CDR1 reads SGHRS; CDR2 reads YFSETQ. The ends were cut back, 2 bases at V and 6 bases at J, with 15 bases in the middle. The CDR3 DNA reads as TGCGCCAGCAGCTTTAACCTGGCCCCAGGCAATGAGCAGTTCTTC. It codes for CASSFNLAPGNEQFF.

The V and J genes are TRBV4-3 and TRBJ2-5, with TRBD2 matching 13 bases. This CDR3 region has 17 residues. Trimming at V came to 0 bases and at J to 4 bases, leaving 5 bases not matched to a gene. Germline lookup yields CDR1 LGHNA and CDR2 YSLEER. The CDR3 is CASSQDRGLAGVETQYF. The CDR3 DNA reads TGCGCCAGCAGCCAAGATCGCGGACTAGCGGGAGTAGAGACCCAGTACTTC.

This clonotype was counted at least ten times. The chain links TRBV6-5 to TRBJ1-1; D is possibly TRBD1 (6 bases). The CDR3 sequence is 14 residues long. CDR1 and CDR2 from the germline V gene are MNHEY and SVGAGI. V was shortened by 5 bases and J by 3 bases, with 13 bases between the two germline ends. CDR3 in DNA: TGTGCCAGCAGTACCCTACAGGGAGACACTGAAGCTTTCTTT. Translation gives CASSTLQGDTEAFF.

This clonotype was counted at least ten times. J is TRBJ2-3 and V is TRBV4-2; D unclear. Trimming pared 7 bases from V and 1 base from J, leaving 6 bases between. Per the germline V gene, CDR1 is LGHNA and CDR2 is YNFKEQ. CDR3 size: 12 residues. CDR3: CASTGRTDTQYF. CDR3 sequence (DNA): TGTGCCAGCACCGGCCGCACAGATACGCAGTATTTT.

Ten or more counts support this clonotype. The chain uses TRBV6-5 and TRBJ2-2; TRBD2 matches 12 bases. V was pared by 7 bases and J by 4 bases, with 7 bases of the junction left unmatched. This CDR3 region has 16 residues. Germline V CDR1 and CDR2: MNHEY, SVGAGI. The DNA of the CDR3 is TGTGCCAGCAACCTAGCGGGAGGGCCGGGCACCGGGGAGCTGTTTTTT. As protein: CASNLAGGPGTGELFF.

Ten or more counts support this clonotype. The rearrangement links TRBV7-3 to TRBJ1-1; a possible D gene is TRBD1 (6 bases). The CDR3 totals 14 residues. V was shortened by 5 bases and J by 3 bases, with 13 bases between the two germline ends. CDR1 and CDR2 from the germline V gene are SGHTA and FQGTGA. CDR3 amino acids: CASSPGDMDTEAFF. Written as DNA, the CDR3 is TGTGCCAGCAGCCCGGGGGACATGGACACTGAAGCTTTCTTT.